A selection of T cell receptor beta chains follows, all from one sample in a study of T cells after yellow fever vaccination. TCRdb reprocessed the 5' RACE reads via MiXCR and lists one record per CDR3 protein. The sample lists a few hundred thousand distinct CDR3 sequences, around 3.9% seen once, with 23% in the top ten. The material was PBMCs, obtained on the day of the yellow fever booster vaccination. These receptors were taken from a man aged 18 to 30 who received the YFV17D yellow fever vaccine. Both conserved end residues are part of each CDR3.

V	length	CDR3
TRBV29-1	13	CSAGESGANVLTF
TRBV3-1	16	CASSQGGGQIKGEAFF
TRBV11-2	14	CASSSREFPDTQYF
TRBV11-2	16	CASSLFWTASYNEQFF
TRBV9	13	CASSVRNTGELFF
TRBV4-1	14	CASSHAGAGETQYF
TRBV7-2	13	CASSALGVTEAFF
TRBV10-3	13	CAIREDSTYGYTF
TRBV5-1	17	CASSLLGERGRGSEQFF
TRBV3-1	16	CASSQDTFGTDYEQYF
TRBV12-3/TRBV12-4	16	CASSLGGRQGYQPQHF
TRBV4-1	15	CASSQAPGQGYEQYF
TRBV9	16	CASSPEGRTRGYEQYF
TRBV4-3	16	CASSQGSGGSTDTQYF
TRBV4-1	16	CASSRPGGHTSRGYTF
TRBV2	13	CASNYEAGYGYTF
TRBV10-3	14	CAISVLAGESEQYF